The 12 T cell receptor beta chains reported below all come from one sample, sequenced in a study of blood T cell repertoires in COVID-19. The data were produced by immunoSEQ multiplex PCR, yet TCRdb's version contains in-frame clones alone and is incomplete. The table shows roughly 300,000 clones, with 70% to 90% occurring only once. The sample consisted of peripheral blood. These receptors came from a woman aged 25-40 years with COVID-19, enrolled during active disease.

The V and J genes are TRBV2 and TRBJ2-1; 7 positions match TRBD1. The germline gives CDR1 SNHLY, CDR2 FYNNEI. With 4 bases clipped from V and 6 bases from J, the junction kept 6 bases outside the gene matches. This CDR3 is built from 14 residues. Here the CDR3 reads CASSGQGVANEQFF. DNA of the CDR3: TGTGCCAGCAGTGGGCAGGGGGTAGCCAATGAGCAGTTCTTC.

The chain uses TRBV5-1 and TRBJ1-2; D gene ambiguous. The V gene's germline CDR1 is SGHRS and CDR2 YFSETQ. Trimming left V 1 base short and J 0 bases short, with 16 bases between. This CDR3 is built from 17 residues. CDR3 in DNA: TGCGCCAGCAGCTTGAGGCACGCAGGTTATGCTAACTATGGCTACACCTTC. Protein product: CASSLRHAGYANYGYTF.

The chain links TRBV5-1 to TRBJ1-2, with D uncertain. The V gene's germline CDR1 is SGHRS and CDR2 YFSETQ. V lost 0 bases to trimming and J lost 6 bases, with 12 bases between them. This CDR3 contains 14 residues. CDR3 in amino acids: CASSLVSHRDGYTF. The DNA for the CDR3 is TGCGCCAGCAGCTTGGTTTCCCATCGGGATGGCTACACCTTC. Filled out from reference TRBV5-1 and TRBJ1-2, the complete variable domain reads KAGVTQTPRYLIKTRGQQVTLSCSPISGHRSVSWYQQTPGQGLQFLFEYFSETQRNKGNFPGRFSGRQFSNSRSEMNVSTLELGDSALYLCASSLVSHRDGYTFGSGTRLTVV.

The chain employs TRBV3-1 (or the pseudogene TRBV3-2) and TRBJ2-1; 8 positions match TRBD2. The CDR3 consists of 15 residues. Trimming at V came to 2 bases and at J to 4 bases, leaving 4 bases not matched to a gene. Germline values: CDR1 LGHDT, CDR2 YNNKEL (reference sequence). The CDR3 region has the DNA TGTGCCAGCAGCCAACCGGGGGGGGGTTACAATGAGCAGTTCTTC. Encoded protein: CASSQPGGGYNEQFF.

The chain couples TRBV12-3 or TRBV12-4 to TRBJ1-5, with unresolved D. CDR3 length equals 13 residues. V shed 8 bases and J shed 6 bases, with 14 bases lying between them. The CDR3 coding sequence is TGTGCCAGCTCATCCGGCAGGTTTCAGCCCCAGCATTTT. The encoded protein is CASSSGRFQPQHF.

V usage is TRBV6-5 and J usage is TRBJ1-2; the D gene is possibly TRBD1 (6 bases). The CDR3 loop spans 11 amino acids. CDR1 and CDR2 from the germline V gene are MNHEY and SVGAGI. V gave up 11 bases and J gave up 8 bases, with 15 bases separating them. Written as DNA, the CDR3 is TGTGCCGTCGTGGGGGCGCGGGGCTACACCTTC. It yields the protein CAVVGARGYTF.

This chain connects TRBV6-2 or TRBV6-3 to TRBJ2-3; D possibly corresponds to TRBD2 (5 bases). The CDR3 runs 14 residues. Trimming left V 5 bases short and J 6 bases short, with 15 bases between. Germline CDR1 reads MNHEY; CDR2 reads SVGEGT. CDR3 residues: CASSGWRVGDTQYF. The CDR3 nucleotides are TGTGCCAGCAGTGGATGGCGGGTGGGTGATACGCAGTATTTT.

This clone appeared once. The rearrangement uses TRBV4-1 and TRBJ1-1; D is unclear. Germline V CDR1 and CDR2: MGHRA, YSYEKL. The CDR3 is made up of 15 amino acids. Between the trimmed V and J ends, which lost 7 bases and 1 base, there was a span of 16 bases. CDR3 DNA sequence: TGCGCCAGCACCAAACGTATCTCAGAGAACACTGAAGCTTTCTTT. Translation gives CASTKRISENTEAFF.

The genes are TRBV5-5 and TRBJ1-2; TRBD1 matches at 9 bases. CDR1 is SGHKS and CDR2 is YYEKEE in the germline V gene (reference sequence). J gave up 1 base and V 2 bases, and 9 bases lay outside the gene matches. The CDR3 totals 17 residues. The CDR3 bases are TGTGCCAGCAGCTTTGGGACCGGGACAGGGTATAACTATGGCTACACCTTC. Residues: CASSFGTGTGYNYGYTF. Together with reference TRBV5-5 and TRBJ1-2, the CDR3 gives the full variable domain: DAGVTQSPTHLIKTRGQQVTLRCSPISGHKSVSWYQQVLGQGPQFIFQYYEKEERGRGNFPDRFSARQFPNYSSELNVNALLLGDSALYLCASSFGTGTGYNYGYTFGSGTRLTVV.

The chain employs TRBV5-6 and TRBJ1-6, with D unresolved. Germline V gene lookup returns CDR1 SGHDT and CDR2 YYEEEE. This CDR3 comprises 14 residues. The germline V and J ends were trimmed by 0 bases and 5 bases, with 6 bases remaining between them. CDR3: CASSLGLNNSPLHF. CDR3 sequence (DNA): TGTGCCAGCAGCTTGGGACTGAATAATTCACCCCTCCACTTT.

The genes are TRBV13 and TRBJ2-2; 11 bases align to TRBD2. CDR1 and CDR2 (germline): PRHDT, FYEKMQ (reference sequence). V lost 6 bases to trimming and J lost 6 bases; unmatched junction nucleotides: 6. This CDR3 comprises 15 residues. The CDR3 nucleotides read TGTGCCAGCAGAGTCAGACTAGCGGGGTCCGGGGAGCTGTTTTTT. As protein: CASRVRLAGSGELFF.

V gene TRBV14 combines with J gene TRBJ2-3; TRBD1 matches at 8 bases. The germline V gene has CDR1 SGHDN and CDR2 FVKESK. CDR3 length: 16 residues. Trimming at V came to 8 bases and at J to 3 bases, leaving 13 bases not matched to a gene. CDR3 in DNA: TGTGCCAGCGCGATTCAGACAGGGGTAGGGACAGATACGCAGTATTTT. As protein: CASAIQTGVGTDTQYF.